Listed here are 28 T cell receptor beta chains from one sample, sequenced in a study of blood T cell repertoires in COVID-19. Produced via immunoSEQ multiplex PCR; TCRdb's table is partial and in-frame only. Here the sample spans 12,000 to 15,000 clones, about 87% being singletons. The specimen was peripheral blood. Receptors originate from a human donor in a cohort sampled during active COVID-19.

The sample holds one count of this clone. The chain uses TRBV5-1 and TRBJ2-3, with 8 nucleotides matching TRBD1. The CDR3 runs to 14 residues. Germline V CDR1 and CDR2: SGHRS, YFSETQ. The V segment lost 5 bases and the J segment 3 bases; nucleotides outside the gene matches: 5. CDR3 residues: CASRQDRGTDTQYF. CDR3 in DNA: TGCGCCAGCAGGCAAGACAGGGGTACAGATACGCAGTATTTT.

A single count supports this clone. The chain employs TRBV30 and TRBJ2-1, with 10 nucleotides matching TRBD2. The length of the CDR3 is 17 residues. From germline, CDR1 is GTSNPN and CDR2 SVGIG (reference sequence). Trimming cost V 0 bases and J 4 bases; bases outside gene matches: 9. As DNA, the CDR3 is TGTGCCTGGAGTGTAAGAGCTAGCGGGAGAAGGTACAATGAGCAGTTCTTC. Translation: CAWSVRASGRRYNEQFF. Using reference TRBV30 and TRBJ2-1 for the parts outside the CDR3, the full variable domain is SQTIHQWPATLVQPVGSPLSLECTVEGTSNPNLYWYRQAAGRGLQLLFYSVGIGQISSEVPQNLSASRPQDRQFILSSKKLLLSDSGFYLCAWSVRASGRRYNEQFFGPGTRLTVL.

The chain combines TRBV19 with TRBJ2-5, with D possibly matching TRBD2 (6 bases). CDR1 is LNHDA and CDR2 is SQIVND in the germline V gene (reference sequence). The V end was cut by 5 bases, the J end by 0 bases, with 16 bases between. The CDR3 loop spans 16 amino acids. DNA for the CDR3: TGTGCCAGTAGTTCTCTGACTCGCGGGAACCAAGAGACCCAGTACTTC. This codes for CASSSLTRGNQETQYF.

This clone turned up a few times. The genes are TRBV12-3 or TRBV12-4 and TRBJ2-7, with D maybe TRBD1 (6 bases). There are 13 residues in the CDR3. V was cut by 6 bases and J by 1 base, with 10 bases left in between. The CDR3 DNA reads as TGTGCCAGCAGCAGGGGTTCTTCCTACGAGCAGTACTTC. Translating gives CASSRGSSYEQYF.

The chain recombines TRBV18 with TRBJ2-2, with D perhaps matching TRBD1 (5 bases). Germline V lookup: CDR1 KGHSH, CDR2 LQKENI. V was clipped by 6 bases and J by 6 bases, with 11 bases between them. CDR3 length: 13 amino acids. Written as DNA, the CDR3 is TGTGCCAGCTCGCCGACAGTCTCCGGGGAGCTGTTTTTT. Protein sequence: CASSPTVSGELFF.

The chain is built from TRBV7-2 and TRBJ2-3, with 13 positions matching TRBD2. The CDR3 consists of 15 residues. Per germline, CDR1 SGHTA and CDR2 FQGNSA. Losses at the gene ends were 4 bases for V and 3 bases for J; bases not matched to a gene: 1. CDR3 region: CASSWGLAGTDTQYF. The CDR3 region has the DNA TGTGCCAGCAGCTGGGGACTAGCGGGAACAGATACGCAGTATTTT.

V usage is TRBV6-5 and J usage is TRBJ2-7; D is perhaps TRBD1 (7 bases). The germline V gene encodes CDR1 MNHEY and CDR2 SVGAGI. V dropped 5 bases and J dropped 3 bases, with 14 bases sitting between them. This CDR3 contains 14 residues. The CDR3 DNA follows: TGTGCCAGCAGTCGGGGGACAGCCAACTACGAGCAGTACTTC. Amino acid sequence: CASSRGTANYEQYF.

The gene calls are TRBV6-5 and TRBJ1-4; D gene uncertain. CDR3 size: 13 residues. V was clipped by 7 bases and J by 6 bases, with 12 bases between them. Germline lookup yields CDR1 MNHEY and CDR2 SVGAGI. This chain's CDR3 is CASTSRIHEKLFF. The DNA of the CDR3 is TGTGCCAGCACTTCCCGTATTCATGAAAAACTGTTTTTT.

The chain carries TRBV25-1 and TRBJ2-7, with 7 bases matching TRBD2. CDR3 length: 14 residues. After removal of 5 bases from V and 4 bases from J, the junction contained 8 bases not matched to a gene. Germline CDR1 MGHDK, CDR2 SYGVNS. CDR3 in DNA: TGTGCCAGCAGTCCCCGGGGGACTAAGTACGAGCAGTACTTC. This gives the protein CASSPRGTKYEQYF.

The chain uses TRBV5-1 and TRBJ2-2; D may be TRBD1 (6 bases). Germline values: CDR1 SGHRS, CDR2 YFSETQ. The V and J ends lost 3 bases and 5 bases respectively, with 14 bases between them. The CDR3 length is 15 residues. The CDR3 is CASSSIDRSTGELFF. The CDR3 coding sequence is TGCGCCAGCAGCTCCATTGACAGGTCGACCGGGGAGCTGTTTTTT.

The chain is built from TRBV5-1 and TRBJ1-3; D is perhaps TRBD1 (6 bases). Germline V gene lookup returns CDR1 SGHRS and CDR2 YFSETQ. Trimming took 0 bases from V and 3 from J, leaving 16 bases between them. There are 17 residues in the CDR3. CDR3 residues: CASSLGLRGQGGNTIYF. In DNA form, the CDR3 reads TGCGCCAGCAGCTTGGGATTGCGGGGGCAAGGTGGAAACACCATATATTTT.

V gene TRBV28 combines with J gene TRBJ1-1; tentative D call: TRBD1 (5 bases). This CDR3 has 13 amino acids. With 6 bases removed from V and 7 bases from J, the gap between germline ends came to 15 bases. The germline gives CDR1 MDHEN, CDR2 SYDVKM. Here the CDR3 reads CASRTGNPNEAFF. CDR3 nucleotide sequence: TGTGCCAGCAGAACAGGTAACCCTAATGAAGCTTTCTTT.

The chain uses TRBV27 and TRBJ2-7; D possibly corresponds to TRBD2 (5 bases). The V end lost 6 bases, the J end lost 1 base, and 10 bases lay between the germline ends. This CDR3 comprises 13 residues. CDR1 MNHEY and CDR2 SMNVEV come from the germline V gene (reference sequence). The CDR3 bases are TGTGCCAGCAGGAGGGAACAGTCCTACGAGCAGTACTTC. Protein: CASRREQSYEQYF.

This chain joins TRBV7-9 and TRBJ2-1; 8 bases are shared with TRBD2. The CDR3 sequence is 18 residues long. V dropped 4 bases and J dropped 3; count of bases not matched to a gene: 14. Germline V gene sequence: CDR1 SEHNR, CDR2 FQNEAQ (reference sequence). CDR3 amino acids: CASSSPLASGLVYNEQFF. Here the CDR3 DNA reads TGTGCCAGCAGCTCACCCCTGGCTAGCGGGTTGGTCTACAATGAGCAGTTCTTC.

The J gene is TRBJ2-1, the V gene TRBV7-3, with 11 bases fitting TRBD2. This CDR3 is 15 amino acids long. With V trimmed by 4 bases and J by 6 bases, 5 bases remained unmatched. The germline V gene has CDR1 SGHTA and CDR2 FQGTGA. The CDR3 region is CASSSGLAGVNEQFF. Here the CDR3 DNA reads TGTGCCAGCAGCTCAGGACTAGCGGGTGTCAATGAGCAGTTCTTC.

The CDR3 DNA is TGCGCCAGCAGCTTGGCGGGAGTTTTTAGTGAAAAACTGTTTTTT. This codes for CASSLAGVFSEKLFF. The rearrangement uses TRBV5-1 and TRBJ1-4; D not certain. Germline loops: CDR1 SGHRS, CDR2 YFSETQ. The CDR3 extends over 15 amino acids. V was cut by 0 bases and J by 7 bases, with 13 bases left in between.

In nucleotides, the CDR3 is TGCAGCGTTCTCATGTCTGCGGGAGGTACGCAGTATTTT. It translates to CSVLMSAGGTQYF. The rearrangement joins TRBV29-1 to TRBJ2-3; TRBD2 agrees at 8 bases. Germline CDR1 SQVTM, CDR2 ANQGSEA. The CDR3 length is 13 residues. The J segment lost 8 bases and the V segment lost 5 bases, leaving 9 bases of the junction unmatched.

The chain couples TRBV2 to TRBJ2-1; D is possibly TRBD2 (6 bases). Trimming stripped 11 bases from V and 5 bases from J, with 16 bases between. Germline CDR1 is SNHLY and CDR2 is FYNNEI. This CDR3 region has 13 residues. The CDR3 here is CARDLYKNNEQFF. CDR3 coding DNA: TGTGCCCGGGACTTATATAAGAACAATGAGCAGTTCTTC. Supplemented by reference TRBV2 and TRBJ2-1, the full variable domain reads EPEVTQTPSHQVTQMGQEVILRCVPISNHLYFYWYRQILGQKVEFLVSFYNNEISEKSEIFDDQFSVERPDGSNFTLKIRSTKLEDSAMYFCARDLYKNNEQFFGPGTRLTVL.

This chain joins TRBV6-5 and TRBJ1-1, with D perhaps matching TRBD1 (5 bases). With 0 bases removed from V and 11 bases from J, the gap between germline ends came to 13 bases. The CDR3 sequence is 13 residues long. Germline CDR1 and CDR2: MNHEY and SVGAGI. CDR3 bases: TGTGCCAGCAGTTACTCAGGGGCGAAAAGGGCTTTCTTT. This codes for CASSYSGAKRAFF.

The chain couples TRBV5-1 to TRBJ2-1; D is perhaps TRBD2 (6 bases). CDR3 length equals 16 residues. Trimming left V 1 base short and J 2 bases short, with 13 bases between. The germline CDR1 and CDR2 sequences are SGHRS and YFSETQ. The CDR3 spells CASSLNSGTTYNEQFF. The CDR3 DNA reads TGCGCCAGCAGCTTGAATAGCGGAACAACCTACAATGAGCAGTTCTTC.

V gene TRBV6-6 combines with J gene TRBJ2-1; 10 nucleotides line up with TRBD2. The CDR3 extends over 15 amino acids. The J segment lost 6 bases and the V segment lost 8 bases, leaving 10 bases of the junction unmatched. Per the germline V gene, CDR1 is MNHNY and CDR2 is SVGAGI (reference sequence). The CDR3 protein is CASCRKAGGSNEQFF. The CDR3 coding sequence is TGTGCCAGCTGCCGAAAAGCGGGAGGGAGCAATGAGCAGTTCTTC.

V gene TRBV4-1 combines with J gene TRBJ1-4; the D gene is possibly TRBD1 (5 bases). Trimming stripped 0 bases from V and 7 bases from J, with 12 bases between. CDR1 is MGHRA, CDR2 YSYEKL, per germline. CDR3 size: 15 residues. CDR3 coding DNA: TGCGCCAGCAGCCAAGATCCGGCAGGGTCTGAAAAACTGTTTTTT. Protein: CASSQDPAGSEKLFF.

The V and J genes are TRBV27 and TRBJ1-2; possible D gene TRBD1, 6 bases. CDR1 MNHEY and CDR2 SMNVEV come from the germline V gene (reference sequence). The CDR3 is 15 amino acids. V lost 5 bases, J lost 5 bases, and 18 bases lay in between. CDR3 protein: CASSGAAGAWYGYTF. The CDR3 DNA reads TGTGCCAGCAGTGGCGCGGCGGGGGCATGGTATGGCTACACCTTC.

V and J are TRBV28 and TRBJ2-1; D might be TRBD1 (6 bases). In germline, CDR1 is MDHEN, CDR2 SYDVKM. The ends were cut back, 6 bases at V and 0 bases at J, with 9 bases in the middle. The CDR3 loop spans 14 amino acids. This chain's CDR3 is CASRGHTSYNEQFF. For the CDR3, the DNA is TGTGCCAGCAGGGGACACACCTCCTACAATGAGCAGTTCTTC.

The chain couples TRBV5-6 to TRBJ2-1; 10 bases are a match to TRBD2. The CDR3 is 16 residues long. Trimming removed 2 bases from V and 7 bases from J; junction bases left unmatched: 9. Germline assignment: CDR1 SGHDT and CDR2 YYEEEE. CDR3 sequence: CASSFRTSGAGNEQFF. In DNA form, the CDR3 reads TGTGCCAGCAGCTTTAGGACTAGCGGTGCGGGGAATGAGCAGTTCTTC.

The J gene is TRBJ2-2, the V gene TRBV1; no check of the table's D call, TRBD2, against the DNA was made. TRBV1 is described as a pseudogene. The CDR3 is 16 residues long. The CDR3: CTSSPGTRGDTGELFF. The CDR3 bases are TGCACCAGCAGCCCCGGGACTAGAGGAGACACCGGGGAGCTGTTTTTT.

The chain is built from TRBV7-9 and TRBJ2-1, with D unclear. Trimming cost V 2 bases and J 6 bases, with 5 bases left between them. Germline loops: CDR1 SEHNR, CDR2 FQNEAQ (reference sequence). This CDR3 region has 12 residues. The CDR3 DNA is TGTGCCAGCAGCTTATCTTTCAATGAGCAGTTCTTC. This codes for CASSLSFNEQFF.

The chain is built from TRBV6-5 and TRBJ1-5; 8 positions match TRBD1. Trimming at V came to 7 bases and at J to 7 bases, leaving 6 bases not matched to a gene. Looked up from germline, CDR1 is MNHEY and CDR2 is SVGAGI. The length of the CDR3 is 13 residues. This chain's CDR3 is CASNQGARQPQHF. The CDR3, as DNA: TGTGCCAGCAATCAGGGGGCGCGACAGCCCCAGCATTTT.